This TCR beta chain was recovered during a study of technical replicates of blood from four donors. Here immunoSEQ multiplex PCR was the method, and the copy in TCRdb shows in-frame clones only, minus some. The sample shows approximately 44,000 clones, almost 97% of them seen only once. Germline loops: CDR1 WNHNN, CDR2 SYGVQD (reference sequence). Trimming took 5 bases from V and 2 from J; bases not matched to a gene: 10. This CDR3 region has 17 residues. The chain uses TRBV10-1 and TRBJ2-3, with TRBD1 matching over 10 bases. Sample: T cells isolated from PBMCs. The receptor's source is a human donor in good health. CDR3 DNA sequence: TGCGCCAGCAGTCCTAGGGTAGACAGGGGGCTCACAGATACGCAGTATTTT. Amino acid sequence: CASSPRVDRGLTDTQYF.